Listed here are 9 T cell receptor beta chains from one sample, sequenced in a study of T cell changes during pregnancy in multiple sclerosis. Generated by immunoSEQ multiplex PCR, the TCRdb table keeps only in-frame clones and is missing some. The sample records just under 80,000 clones, 80% to 95% being singletons. Sample: peripheral blood, taken in the first trimester of pregnancy. The receptors here all came from a female donor with multiple sclerosis, enrolled in a pregnancy study.

The chain carries TRBV7-3 and TRBJ2-6; TRBD1 aligns across 7 bases. The CDR3 consists of 19 residues. Losses at the gene ends were 2 bases for V and 0 bases for J; bases not matched to a gene: 10. CDR1 and CDR2 from the germline V gene are SGHTA and FQGTGA. The DNA for the CDR3 is TGTGCCAGCAGCTTACTTCCTACAGGGGCCTCCTCTGGGGCCAACGTCCTGACTTTC. It specifies CASSLLPTGASSGANVLTF.

This chain connects TRBV7-3 to TRBJ2-1, with 16 bases identical to TRBD2. The V gene's germline CDR1 is SGHTA and CDR2 FQGTGA. The CDR3 has 17 amino acids. J lost 1 base, V lost 4 bases, and 1 base had no gene match. CDR3 coding DNA: TGTGCCAGCAGCTCGGGACTAGCGGGAGGGTCCTACAATGAGCAGTTCTTC. It specifies CASSSGLAGGSYNEQFF.

This clone occurred once. V gene TRBV6-6 combines with J gene TRBJ2-7; 8 bases fit TRBD2. The CDR3 spans 14 residues. Trimming cost V 6 bases and J 2 bases; bases outside gene matches: 6. Germline CDR1 MNHNY, CDR2 SVGAGI (reference sequence). The CDR3 region is CASRTGLGPYEQYF. As DNA, the CDR3 is TGTGCCAGCAGAACGGGACTAGGGCCCTACGAGCAGTACTTC.

The V and J genes are TRBV6-1 and TRBJ1-1; D possibly corresponds to TRBD1 (5 bases). Trimming shortened V by 8 bases and J by 1 base, and 14 bases separated the two germline ends. The CDR3 runs to 14 residues. CDR1 is MNHNS and CDR2 is SASEGT in the germline V gene. Written as DNA, the CDR3 is TGTGCCAGCTTGCAGGGCAGTCCGAACACTGAAGCTTTCTTT. Translation: CASLQGSPNTEAFF.

The chain uses TRBV5-1 and TRBJ1-3; D is undetermined. The CDR3 has 16 residues. Per the germline V gene, CDR1 is SGHRS and CDR2 is YFSETQ. The V end was cut by 0 bases, the J end by 0 bases, with 10 bases between. The CDR3 loop is CASSLEPRSSGNTIYF. The CDR3 region has the DNA TGCGCCAGCAGCTTGGAGCCCCGGAGCTCTGGAAACACCATATATTTT.

This chain uses TRBV25-1 with TRBJ1-6, with 9 bases matching TRBD1. The CDR3 has 14 amino acids. Germline CDR1 and CDR2: MGHDK and SYGVNS. The trim removed 5 bases at V and 9 bases at J, leaving 5 bases unmatched. The CDR3 here is CASSTQGAISPLHF. The CDR3 DNA reads TGTGCCAGCAGTACACAGGGGGCGATTTCACCCCTCCACTTT. The entire variable domain, with the rest obtained from reference TRBV25-1 and TRBJ1-6, is as follows: EADIYQTPRYLVIGTGKKITLECSQTMGHDKMYWYQQDPGMELHLIHYSYGVNSTEKGDLSSESTVSRIRTEHFPLTLESARPSHTSQYLCASSTQGAISPLHFGNGTRLTVT.

In DNA, the CDR3 is TGTGCCAGCAGTTGGGACAGGGGCAATGAGCAGTTCTTC. It yields the protein CASSWDRGNEQFF. The chain is built from TRBV27 and TRBJ2-1, with 10 bases lining up with TRBD1. The V gene end was trimmed by 4 bases and the J gene end by 6 bases; junction bases not matched to a gene: 0. The germline V gene has CDR1 MNHEY and CDR2 SMNVEV (reference sequence). CDR3 length equals 13 residues.

The V call is TRBV29-1, the J call TRBJ1-1; 8 bases map to TRBD1. Germline CDR1 reads SQVTM; CDR2 reads ANQGSEA. V lost 5 bases, J lost 5 bases, and 1 base stayed unmatched. This CDR3 has 11 residues. The CDR3, as DNA: TGCAGCGTTAACAGGGGGACTGAAGCTTTCTTT. It codes for CSVNRGTEAFF.

The chain uses TRBV9 and TRBJ1-5, with a tentative D call TRBD1 (5 bases). Trimming cost V 5 bases and J 0 bases, with 9 bases left between them. The V gene's germline CDR1 is SGDLS and CDR2 YYNGEE. This CDR3 comprises 14 residues. CDR3: CASSGGGSNQPQHF. In DNA form, the CDR3 reads TGTGCCAGCAGTGGCGGGGGTAGCAATCAGCCCCAGCATTTT.